The entry below gives a single T cell receptor beta chain sequence along with its context. The antigen remains undetermined. Sequencing used immunoSEQ multiplex PCR; TCRdb keeps in-frame clones, though not all of them. This table holds around 340,000 clones, roughly 90% found once. The sample comes from a study of Ad26.COV2.S vaccination and SARS-CoV-2 variants. Overall study findings and caveats: Greater spike-specific TCR breadth was seen in vaccine recipients than in placebo recipients.

The treatment was: some 20 received Ad26.COV2.S at low or high dose, single or two shots; roughly five received placebo; per-sample allocation not given. Samples came from day 63 after the first vaccine or placebo injection. This CDR3 region has 14 residues. V was clipped by 5 bases and J by 4 bases, with 15 bases between them. Germline V gene lookup returns CDR1 SGHRS and CDR2 YFSETQ. The TCR sequence derives from a person aged 18-65 years who received the Ad26.COV2.S COVID-19 vaccine or a placebo. The sample consisted of peripheral blood, taken in a trial of Ad26.COV2.S vaccine versus placebo. This sequence joins TRBV5-1 and TRBJ1-1; D gene unclear. The CDR3 region is CASRYSDGITEAFF. In DNA form, the CDR3 reads TGCGCCAGCAGGTACTCGGACGGAATCACTGAAGCTTTCTTT.